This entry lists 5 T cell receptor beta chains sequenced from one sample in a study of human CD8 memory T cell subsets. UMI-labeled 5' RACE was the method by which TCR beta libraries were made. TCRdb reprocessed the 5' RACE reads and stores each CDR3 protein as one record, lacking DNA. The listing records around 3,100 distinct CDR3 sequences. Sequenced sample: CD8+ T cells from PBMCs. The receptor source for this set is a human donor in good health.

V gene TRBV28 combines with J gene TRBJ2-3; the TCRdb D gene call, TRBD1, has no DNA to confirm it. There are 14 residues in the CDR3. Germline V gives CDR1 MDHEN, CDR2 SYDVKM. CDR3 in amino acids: CASSFPYGSDTQYF. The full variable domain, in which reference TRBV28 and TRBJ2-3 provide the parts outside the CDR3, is DVKVTQSSRYLVKRTGEKVFLECVQDMDHENMFWYRQDPGLGLRLIYFSYDVKMKEKGDIPEGYSVSREKKERFSLILESASTNQTSMYLCASSFPYGSDTQYFGPGTRLTVL.

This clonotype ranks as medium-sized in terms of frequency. The CDR3 sequence is CASSFWGNEQFF. The chain is built from TRBV27 and TRBJ2-1. In germline, CDR1 is MNHEY, CDR2 SMNVEV (reference sequence). The CDR3 totals 12 residues.

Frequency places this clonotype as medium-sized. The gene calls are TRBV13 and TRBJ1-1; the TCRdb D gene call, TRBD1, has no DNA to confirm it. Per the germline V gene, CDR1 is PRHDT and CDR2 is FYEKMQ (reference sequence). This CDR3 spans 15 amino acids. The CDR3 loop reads CASRPRGGLNTEAFF.

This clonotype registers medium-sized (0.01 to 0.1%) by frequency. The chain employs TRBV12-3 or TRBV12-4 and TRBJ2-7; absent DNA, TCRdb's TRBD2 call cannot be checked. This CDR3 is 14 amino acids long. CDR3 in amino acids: CASTRLAGGHEQYF.

This CDR3 reads CASSLVVAGSSTDTQYF. The chain couples TRBV7-2 to TRBJ2-3; no DNA is available, so the TRBD2 call from TCRdb remains unchecked. The germline gives CDR1 SGHTA, CDR2 FQGNSA. This CDR3 has 17 amino acids. The whole variable domain, remainder taken from reference TRBV7-2 and TRBJ2-3, is GAGVSQSPSNKVTEKGKDVELRCDPISGHTALYWYRQSLGQGLEFLIYFQGNSAPDKSGLPSDRFSAERTGGSVSTLTIQRTQQEDSAVYLCASSLVVAGSSTDTQYFGPGTRLTVL.